This is a list of T cell receptor beta chains from one sample in a study of shared clonotypes between healthy human individuals. Some clones are missing from TCRdb's copy, which holds only in-frame ones; the method was immunoSEQ multiplex PCR. The table shows millions of clones, with 90% to 95% occurring only once. Material: naive CD8+ T cells from PBMCs. Receptors originate from a man aged 18 to 30 in good health. Some clones in this sample may be carry-over from other donors' samples. The conserved cysteine and the conserved F or W are not part of the CDR3 here. Each record gives: J gene, V gene, CDR3 protein.

J: TRBJ2-5; V: TRBV29-1; CDR3: SASGGETQY
J: TRBJ2-7; V: TRBV5-1; CDR3: ASSYGLGGTYEQY
J: TRBJ1-2; V: TRBV9; CDR3: ASSESHRDRKGYT
J: TRBJ2-1; V: TRBV25-1; CDR3: ASSDGDYPPYNEQF
J: TRBJ2-1; V: TRBV19; CDR3: ASRDRANYNEQF
J: TRBJ1-5; V: TRBV27; CDR3: ASSPDGDNQPQH
J: TRBJ2-6; V: TRBV13; CDR3: ASSRGRFGANVLT
J: TRBJ1-1; V: TRBV7-9; CDR3: ASSSSTGGEAF
J: TRBJ2-1; V: TRBV5-4; CDR3: ASSYLAGANEQF
J: TRBJ2-5; V: TRBV6-5; CDR3: ASSWTGEVGETQY
J: TRBJ2-1; V: TRBV7-9; CDR3: ASSLGGETSHHNEQF
J: TRBJ2-7; V: TRBV15; CDR3: ATSRTGTSGYEQY
J: TRBJ2-7; V: TRBV11-1; CDR3: ASSFGEGSYEQY
J: TRBJ1-2; V: TRBV5-5; CDR3: ASSLGVTGKGYT
J: TRBJ2-7; V: TRBV11-2; CDR3: ASSYRVAEQY
J: TRBJ1-5; V: TRBV7-9; CDR3: ASSSGGRNQPQH
J: TRBJ2-1; V: TRBV28; CDR3: ASSLPVLAGAYNEQF
J: TRBJ2-3; V: TRBV19; CDR3: ASSILRGATDTQY
J: TRBJ2-5; V: TRBV18; CDR3: ASSRVARGQETQY
J: TRBJ2-6; V: TRBV27; CDR3: ASSFLDILSGANVLT
J: TRBJ2-2; V: TRBV7-8; CDR3: ASSSLRSGHSLGELF
J: TRBJ2-7; V: TRBV29-1; CDR3: SPIGSLRGYEQY
J: TRBJ2-4; V: TRBV6-6; CDR3: ASSPLGGVQNIQY